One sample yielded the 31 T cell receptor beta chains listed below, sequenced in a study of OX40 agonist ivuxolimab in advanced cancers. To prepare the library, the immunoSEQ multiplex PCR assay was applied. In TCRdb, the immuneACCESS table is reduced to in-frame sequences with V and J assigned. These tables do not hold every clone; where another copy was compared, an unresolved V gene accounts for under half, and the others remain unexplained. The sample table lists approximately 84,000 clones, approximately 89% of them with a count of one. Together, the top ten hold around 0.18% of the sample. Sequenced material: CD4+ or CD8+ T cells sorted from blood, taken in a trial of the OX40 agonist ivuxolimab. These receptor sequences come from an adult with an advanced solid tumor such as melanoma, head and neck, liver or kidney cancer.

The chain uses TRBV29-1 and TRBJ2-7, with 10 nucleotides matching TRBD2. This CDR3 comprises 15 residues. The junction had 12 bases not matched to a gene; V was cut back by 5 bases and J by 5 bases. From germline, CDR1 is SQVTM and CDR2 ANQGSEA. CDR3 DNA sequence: TGCAGCGTTAGAGCGGGAGGGGGTTTAGGGAACGAGCAGTACTTC. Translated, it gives CSVRAGGGLGNEQYF.

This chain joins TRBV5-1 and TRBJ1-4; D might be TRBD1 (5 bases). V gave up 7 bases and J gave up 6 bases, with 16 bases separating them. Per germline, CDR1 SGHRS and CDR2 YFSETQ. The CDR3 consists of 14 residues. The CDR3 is CASAERGRDEKLFF. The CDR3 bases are TGCGCCAGCGCCGAACGGGGCAGGGATGAAAAACTGTTTTTT.

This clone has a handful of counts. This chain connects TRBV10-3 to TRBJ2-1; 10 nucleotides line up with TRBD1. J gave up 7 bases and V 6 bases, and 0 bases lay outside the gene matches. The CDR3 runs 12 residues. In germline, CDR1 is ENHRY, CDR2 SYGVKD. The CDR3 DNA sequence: TGTGCCATCAGGGGACAGGGGAATGAGCAGTTCTTC. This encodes CAIRGQGNEQFF.

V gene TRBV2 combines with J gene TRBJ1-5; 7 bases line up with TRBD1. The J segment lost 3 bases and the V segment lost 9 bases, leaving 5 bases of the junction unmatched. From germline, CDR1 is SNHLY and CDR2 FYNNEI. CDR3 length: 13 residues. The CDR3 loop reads CARATGVNQPQHF. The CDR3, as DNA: TGTGCCAGGGCTACAGGGGTCAATCAGCCCCAGCATTTT.

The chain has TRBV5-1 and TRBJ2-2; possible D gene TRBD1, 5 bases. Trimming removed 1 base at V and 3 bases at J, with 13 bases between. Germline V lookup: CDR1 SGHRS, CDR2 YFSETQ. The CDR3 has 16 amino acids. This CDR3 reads CASSLIRARDTGELFF. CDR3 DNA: TGCGCCAGCAGCTTGATCAGGGCTCGGGACACCGGGGAGCTGTTTTTT.

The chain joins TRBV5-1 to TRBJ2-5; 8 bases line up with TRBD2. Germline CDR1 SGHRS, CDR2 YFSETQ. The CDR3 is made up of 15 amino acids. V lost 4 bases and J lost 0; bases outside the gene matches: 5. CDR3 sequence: CASSRTSPYQETQYF. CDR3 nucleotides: TGCGCCAGCAGCCGGACTAGCCCATACCAAGAGACCCAGTACTTC.

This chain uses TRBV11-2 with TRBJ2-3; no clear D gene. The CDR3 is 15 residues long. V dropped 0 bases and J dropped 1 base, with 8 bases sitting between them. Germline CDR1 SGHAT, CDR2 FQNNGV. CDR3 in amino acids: CASSLDTRGTDTQYF. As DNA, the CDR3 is TGTGCCAGCAGCTTAGACACTCGCGGCACAGATACGCAGTATTTT.

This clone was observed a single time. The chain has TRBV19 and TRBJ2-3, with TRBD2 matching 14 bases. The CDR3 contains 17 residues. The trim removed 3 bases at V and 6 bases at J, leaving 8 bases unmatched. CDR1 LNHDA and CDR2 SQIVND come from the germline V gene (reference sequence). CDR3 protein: CASSIPGLAGEWDTQYF. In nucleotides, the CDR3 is TGTGCCAGTAGTATTCCGGGACTAGCGGGAGAGTGGGATACGCAGTATTTT. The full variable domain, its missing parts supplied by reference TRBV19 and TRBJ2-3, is DGGITQSPKYLFRKEGQNVTLSCEQNLNHDAMYWYRQDPGQGLRLIYYSQIVNDFQKGDIAEGYSVSREKKESFPLTVTSAQKNPTAFYLCASSIPGLAGEWDTQYFGPGTRLTVL.

CDR3 nucleotide sequence: TGCGCCAGCAGCCCAGTAGTCAATCAGCCCCAGCATTTT. It codes for CASSPVVNQPQHF. The genes are TRBV4-1 and TRBJ1-5; no firm D call. The CDR3 is 13 amino acids. The V end was cut by 4 bases, the J end by 3 bases, with 7 bases between. Germline-derived CDR1 and CDR2 are MGHRA and YSYEKL.

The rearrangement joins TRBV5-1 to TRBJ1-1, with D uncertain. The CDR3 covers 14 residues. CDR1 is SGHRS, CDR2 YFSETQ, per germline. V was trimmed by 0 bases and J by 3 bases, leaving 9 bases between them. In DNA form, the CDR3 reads TGCGCCAGCAGCTTGGGGGTGGCTTACACTGAAGCTTTCTTT. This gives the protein CASSLGVAYTEAFF.

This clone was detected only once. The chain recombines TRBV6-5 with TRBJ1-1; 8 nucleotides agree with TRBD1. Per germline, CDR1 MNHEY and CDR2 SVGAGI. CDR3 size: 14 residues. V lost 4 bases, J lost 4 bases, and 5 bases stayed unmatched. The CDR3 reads CASSFRQGFTEAFF. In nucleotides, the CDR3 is TGTGCCAGCAGTTTCCGACAGGGGTTCACTGAAGCTTTCTTT.

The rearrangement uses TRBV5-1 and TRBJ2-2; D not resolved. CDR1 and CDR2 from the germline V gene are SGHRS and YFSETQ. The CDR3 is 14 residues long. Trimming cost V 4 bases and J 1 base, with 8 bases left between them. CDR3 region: CASSLTVNTGELFF. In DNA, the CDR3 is TGCGCCAGCAGCCTGACCGTGAACACCGGGGAGCTGTTTTTT.

CDR3 DNA: TGTGCCAGCAGTGAAGCGCGTCCCCTCGACAGGCCCACCGGGGAGCTGTTTTTT. Its translation: CASSEARPLDRPTGELFF. The genes are TRBV2 and TRBJ2-2; D possibly corresponds to TRBD1 (6 bases). Germline V CDR1 and CDR2: SNHLY, FYNNEI. The V end lost 0 bases, the J end lost 4 bases, and 18 bases lay between the germline ends. The CDR3 covers 18 residues. Variable domain in full (rest from reference TRBV2 and TRBJ2-2): EPEVTQTPSHQVTQMGQEVILRCVPISNHLYFYWYRQILGQKVEFLVSFYNNEISEKSEIFDDQFSVERPDGSNFTLKIRSTKLEDSAMYFCASSEARPLDRPTGELFFGEGSRLTVL.

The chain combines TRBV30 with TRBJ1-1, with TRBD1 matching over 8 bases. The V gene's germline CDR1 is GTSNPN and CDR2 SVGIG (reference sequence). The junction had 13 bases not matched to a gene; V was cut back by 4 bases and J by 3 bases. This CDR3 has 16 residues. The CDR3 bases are TGTGCCTGGACCCGCGCCGACAGGGGATTTTACACTGAAGCTTTCTTT. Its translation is CAWTRADRGFYTEAFF.

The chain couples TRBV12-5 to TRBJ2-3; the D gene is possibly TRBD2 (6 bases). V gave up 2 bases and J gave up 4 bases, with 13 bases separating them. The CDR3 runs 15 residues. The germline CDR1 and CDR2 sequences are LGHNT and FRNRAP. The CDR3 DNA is TGTGCTAGTGGTTTGAACGGGAGAACCGCAGATACGCAGTATTTT. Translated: CASGLNGRTADTQYF.

CDR3 residues: CSVKQGANTGELFF. For the CDR3, the DNA is TGCAGCGTGAAGCAGGGAGCGAACACCGGGGAGCTGTTTTTT. This chain joins TRBV29-1 and TRBJ2-2; D may correspond to TRBD1 or TRBD2 (5 bases each). The CDR3 totals 14 residues. Germline V gene lookup returns CDR1 SQVTM and CDR2 ANQGSEA. V lost 6 bases and J 0 bases, leaving 11 bases between the germline ends.

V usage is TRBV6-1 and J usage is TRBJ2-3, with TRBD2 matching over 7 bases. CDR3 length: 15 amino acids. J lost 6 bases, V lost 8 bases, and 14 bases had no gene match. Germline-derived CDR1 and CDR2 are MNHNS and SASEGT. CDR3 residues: CASATQRDYRDTQYF. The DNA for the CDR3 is TGTGCCAGCGCAACACAGCGGGACTATAGGGATACGCAGTATTTT.

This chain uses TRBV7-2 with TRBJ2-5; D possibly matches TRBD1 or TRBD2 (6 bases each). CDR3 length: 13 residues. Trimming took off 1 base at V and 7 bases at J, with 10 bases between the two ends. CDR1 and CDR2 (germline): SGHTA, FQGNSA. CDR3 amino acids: CASSLDGGGTQYF. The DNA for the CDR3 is TGTGCCAGCAGCTTAGATGGAGGGGGGACCCAGTACTTC. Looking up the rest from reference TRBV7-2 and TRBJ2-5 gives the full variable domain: GAGVSQSPSNKVTEKGKDVELRCDPISGHTALYWYRQSLGQGLEFLIYFQGNSAPDKSGLPSDRFSAERTGGSVSTLTIQRTQQEDSAVYLCASSLDGGGTQYFGPGTRLLVL.

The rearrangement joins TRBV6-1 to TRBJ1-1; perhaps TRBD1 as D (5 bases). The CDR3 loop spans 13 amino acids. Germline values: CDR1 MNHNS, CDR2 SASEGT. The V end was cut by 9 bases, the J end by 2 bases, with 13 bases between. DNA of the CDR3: TGTGCCAGTGCAGGGAGCCTTAACACTGAAGCTTTCTTT. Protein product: CASAGSLNTEAFF.

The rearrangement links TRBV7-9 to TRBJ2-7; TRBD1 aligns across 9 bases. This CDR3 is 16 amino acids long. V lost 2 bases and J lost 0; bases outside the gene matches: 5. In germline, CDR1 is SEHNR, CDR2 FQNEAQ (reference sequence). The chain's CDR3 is CASSLRGTGSSYEQYF. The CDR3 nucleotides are TGTGCCAGCAGCTTAAGGGGGACAGGGAGCTCCTACGAGCAGTACTTC.

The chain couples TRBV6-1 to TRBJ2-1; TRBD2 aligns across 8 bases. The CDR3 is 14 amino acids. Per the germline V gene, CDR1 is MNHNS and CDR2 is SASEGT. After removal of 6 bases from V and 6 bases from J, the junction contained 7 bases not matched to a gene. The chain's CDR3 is CASRSGSRGNEQFF. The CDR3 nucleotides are TGTGCCAGCAGGAGCGGGAGTAGGGGCAATGAGCAGTTCTTC.

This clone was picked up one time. CDR3 coding DNA: TGTGCCAGCAGTCCCATAGCGGCCTTTAGCACAGATACGCAGTATTTT. Translation: CASSPIAAFSTDTQYF. The chain is built from TRBV9 and TRBJ2-3; TRBD2 might be the D (6 bases). The CDR3 runs to 16 residues. The V gene's germline CDR1 is SGDLS and CDR2 YYNGEE. V lost 5 bases to trimming and J lost 0 bases, with 16 bases between them.

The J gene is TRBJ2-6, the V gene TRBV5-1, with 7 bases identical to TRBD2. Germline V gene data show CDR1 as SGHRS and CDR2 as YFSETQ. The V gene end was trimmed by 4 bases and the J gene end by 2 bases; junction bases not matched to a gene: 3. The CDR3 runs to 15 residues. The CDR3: CASSQRGTGANVLTF. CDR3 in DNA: TGCGCCAGCAGCCAGCGGGGCACTGGGGCCAACGTCCTGACTTTC.

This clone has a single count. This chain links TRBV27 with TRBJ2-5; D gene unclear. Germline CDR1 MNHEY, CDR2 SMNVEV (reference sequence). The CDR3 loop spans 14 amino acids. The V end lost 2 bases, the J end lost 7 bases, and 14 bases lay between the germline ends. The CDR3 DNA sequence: TGTGCCAGCAGTTTAGGGGAAAGGCTGGGGACCCAGTACTTC. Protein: CASSLGERLGTQYF.

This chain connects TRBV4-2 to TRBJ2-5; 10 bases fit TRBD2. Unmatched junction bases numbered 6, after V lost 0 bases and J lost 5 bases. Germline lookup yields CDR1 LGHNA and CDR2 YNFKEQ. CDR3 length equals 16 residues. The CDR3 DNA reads TGTGCCAGCAGCCAAGAAGAAGCGGGAGGGGGGGAGACCCAGTACTTC. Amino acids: CASSQEEAGGGETQYF.

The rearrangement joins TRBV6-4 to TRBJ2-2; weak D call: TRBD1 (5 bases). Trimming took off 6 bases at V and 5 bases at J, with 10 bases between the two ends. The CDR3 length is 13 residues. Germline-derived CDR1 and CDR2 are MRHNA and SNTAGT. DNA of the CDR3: TGTGCCAGCAGAGGGGTTGGTACCGGGGAGCTGTTTTTT. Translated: CASRGVGTGELFF.

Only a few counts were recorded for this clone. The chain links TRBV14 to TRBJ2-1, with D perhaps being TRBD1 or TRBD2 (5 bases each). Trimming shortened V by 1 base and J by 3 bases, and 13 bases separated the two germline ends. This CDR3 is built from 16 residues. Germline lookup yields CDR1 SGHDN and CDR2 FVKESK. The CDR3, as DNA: TGTGCCAGCAGCCAAGCGGGGACGCACATCTACAATGAGCAGTTCTTC. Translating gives CASSQAGTHIYNEQFF.

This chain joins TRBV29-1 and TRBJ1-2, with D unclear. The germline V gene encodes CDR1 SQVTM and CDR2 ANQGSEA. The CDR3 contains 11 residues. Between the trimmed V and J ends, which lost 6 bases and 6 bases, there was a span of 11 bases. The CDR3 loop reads CSVGRLDGYTF. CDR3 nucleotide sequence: TGCAGCGTAGGACGTCTGGATGGCTACACCTTC.

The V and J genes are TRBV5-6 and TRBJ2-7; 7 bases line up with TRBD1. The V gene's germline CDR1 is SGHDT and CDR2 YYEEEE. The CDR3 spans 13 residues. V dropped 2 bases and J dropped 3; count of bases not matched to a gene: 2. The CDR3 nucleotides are TGTGCCAGCAGCTTAGGACAGGTCTACGAGCAGTACTTC. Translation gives CASSLGQVYEQYF. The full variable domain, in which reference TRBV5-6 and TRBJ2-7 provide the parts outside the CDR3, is DAGVTQSPTHLIKTRGQQVTLRCSPKSGHDTVSWYQQALGQGPQFIFQYYEEEERQRGNFPDRFSGHQFPNYSSELNVNALLLGDSALYLCASSLGQVYEQYFGPGTRLTVT.

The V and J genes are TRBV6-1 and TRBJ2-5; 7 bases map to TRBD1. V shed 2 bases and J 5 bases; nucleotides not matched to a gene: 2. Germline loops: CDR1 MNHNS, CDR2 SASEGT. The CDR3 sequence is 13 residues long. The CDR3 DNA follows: TGTGCCAGCAGTGAAATCAGGGGGGAGACCCAGTACTTC. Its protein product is CASSEIRGETQYF.

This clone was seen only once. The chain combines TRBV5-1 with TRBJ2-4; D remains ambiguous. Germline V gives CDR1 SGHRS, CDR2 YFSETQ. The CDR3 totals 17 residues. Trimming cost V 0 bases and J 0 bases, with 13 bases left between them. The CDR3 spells CASSLDSRALAKNIQYF. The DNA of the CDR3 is TGCGCCAGCAGCTTGGACAGCAGAGCCTTAGCCAAAAACATTCAGTACTTC. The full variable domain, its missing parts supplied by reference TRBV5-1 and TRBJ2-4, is KAGVTQTPRYLIKTRGQQVTLSCSPISGHRSVSWYQQTPGQGLQFLFEYFSETQRNKGNFPGRFSGRQFSNSRSEMNVSTLELGDSALYLCASSLDSRALAKNIQYFGAGTRLSVL.